These 16 T cell receptor beta chains were all obtained from the same sample, sequenced in a study of patients and donors after allogeneic stem cell transplantation. Using its own MiXCR run on the RT-PCR reads, TCRdb lists one record per CDR3 protein. This table has about 960,000 distinct CDR3 sequences, roughly 17% appearing once. The specimen sequenced was blood, either unsorted or a sorted T cell fraction (not recorded which). The source of these receptors is a human donor who was either an allogeneic HSCT recipient or a stem cell or donor lymphocyte infusion donor (not recorded which). It is not recorded whose cells these are; they may come from a transplant donor.

The chain has TRBV5-1 and TRBJ2-7; D may be TRBD2 (6 bases). Trimming cost V 3 bases and J 4 bases, with 20 bases left between them. Germline V gene sequence: CDR1 SGHRS, CDR2 YFSETQ. This CDR3 contains 16 residues. CDR3 sequence: CASSSEPTSIEYEQYF. As DNA, the CDR3 is TGCGCCAGCAGCTCGGAACCGACTAGTATCGAATACGAGCAGTACTTC.

The CDR3 here is CASSLNAYGYTF. The CDR3, as DNA: TGTGCCAGCAGCTTAAATGCCTATGGCTACACCTTC. The rearrangement links TRBV11-2 to TRBJ1-2; D is undetermined. V lost 2 bases, J lost 4 bases, and 5 bases lay in between. CDR1 is SGHAT, CDR2 FQNNGV, per germline. This CDR3 region has 12 residues.

This clonotype has only a few counts. The J gene is TRBJ1-2, the V gene TRBV25-1, with a possible D match to TRBD1 (5 bases). The CDR3 runs to 14 residues. CDR1 MGHDK and CDR2 SYGVNS come from the germline V gene. V was clipped by 6 bases and J by 8 bases, with 19 bases between them. CDR3 sequence reads: CASSRTGLSGGYTF. CDR3 DNA sequence: TGTGCCAGCAGCCGGACGGGACTCTCGGGGGGCTACACCTTC.

This clonotype was counted only a few times. The genes are TRBV7-8 and TRBJ2-2; 7 bases are shared with TRBD1. V was clipped by 4 bases and J by 3 bases; unmatched bases: 8. Germline CDR1 is SGHVS and CDR2 is FQNEAQ. The CDR3 extends over 16 amino acids. The CDR3 protein is CASSSIRDRYTGELFF. In nucleotides, the CDR3 is TGTGCCAGCAGCTCGATACGGGACAGATACACCGGGGAGCTGTTTTTT.

The chain couples TRBV4-2 to TRBJ2-2; no clear D. This CDR3 has 16 amino acids. Deletions cut 0 bases from V and 7 bases from J, with 15 bases between. The germline gives CDR1 LGHNA, CDR2 YNFKEQ. In DNA form, the CDR3 reads TGTGCCAGCAGCCAAGATGGAGTTCGTAGTGACGGGGAGCTGTTTTTT. This encodes CASSQDGVRSDGELFF.

This chain joins TRBV20-1 and TRBJ1-5, with D hard to call. This CDR3 contains 15 residues. Trimming stripped 0 bases from V and 2 bases from J, with 11 bases between. Germline loops: CDR1 DFQATT, CDR2 SNEGSKA (reference sequence). CDR3 in amino acids: CSARDQGEGNQPQHF. CDR3 nucleotide sequence: TGCAGTGCTAGAGATCAAGGTGAGGGCAATCAGCCCCAGCATTTT.

The CDR3, as DNA: TGTGCCAGCAGCCCCAACAGGGCCTCCTACGAGCAGTACTTC. It is translated as CASSPNRASYEQYF. The chain has TRBV7-2 and TRBJ2-7; a weak D match, TRBD1 (6 bases). V lost 5 bases and J lost 0, with 11 bases in between. Germline assignment: CDR1 SGHTA and CDR2 FQGNSA. The CDR3 covers 14 residues.

The V call is TRBV20-1, the J call TRBJ2-1, with D maybe TRBD2 (5 bases). CDR1 and CDR2 from the germline V gene are DFQATT and SNEGSKA (reference sequence). V was pared by 1 base and J by 10 bases, with 14 bases between. The CDR3 is 13 amino acids. CDR3 region: CSARAPSGNEQFF. In nucleotides, the CDR3 is TGCAGTGCTAGAGCCCCTTCCGGGAACGAGCAGTTCTTC.

Here the CDR3 reads CASSGGGRALDTQYF. The CDR3 coding sequence is TGTGCCAGCAGTGGGGGCGGGAGGGCCTTAGATACGCAGTATTTT. The chain combines TRBV6-1 with TRBJ2-3; 9 bases fit TRBD2. The ends lost 4 bases at V and 5 bases at J; junction bases unmatched: 7. This CDR3 is built from 15 residues. CDR1 and CDR2 (germline): MNHNS, SASEGT.

This clonotype was seen more than once but under ten times. This rearrangement joins TRBV12-3 or TRBV12-4 to TRBJ1-4, with TRBD1 matching 7 bases. V shed 6 bases, J shed 7 bases, and the junction held 8 bases outside the gene matches. CDR3 length: 14 amino acids. CDR3: CASRTQGLGEKLFF. Written as DNA, the CDR3 is TGTGCCAGCAGAACACAGGGGTTGGGTGAAAAACTGTTTTTT.

The gene calls are TRBV5-6 and TRBJ1-4, with a weak D call TRBD1 (6 bases). Germline loops: CDR1 SGHDT, CDR2 YYEEEE. V dropped 4 bases and J dropped 12 bases, with 16 bases sitting between them. The CDR3 totals 13 residues. The CDR3 region has the DNA TGTGCCAGCAGCGGGGACAAACCCCTAGAACTGTTTTTT. It translates to CASSGDKPLELFF. The full variable domain, its missing parts supplied by reference TRBV5-6 and TRBJ1-4, is DAGVTQSPTHLIKTRGQQVTLRCSPKSGHDTVSWYQQALGQGPQFIFQYYEEEERQRGNFPDRFSGHQFPNYSSELNVNALLLGDSALYLCASSGDKPLELFFGSGTQLSVL.

This clonotype was seen repeatedly, ten times or more. The chain recombines TRBV10-3 with TRBJ1-1; D gene uncertain. This CDR3 has 13 residues. The V gene lost 5 bases and the J gene lost 1 base, with 8 bases spanning the gap. Per the germline V gene, CDR1 is ENHRY and CDR2 is SYGVKD. The CDR3 DNA reads as TGTGCCATCAGTCGTACTTCGAACACTGAAGCTTTCTTT. Its protein is CAISRTSNTEAFF.

This clonotype was seen a few times. The chain combines TRBV7-6 with TRBJ2-1, with D uncertain. The V gene lost 1 base and the J gene lost 8 bases, with 9 bases spanning the gap. Per germline, CDR1 SGHVS and CDR2 FNYEAQ. The CDR3 is 13 residues long. This CDR3 is CASSLEPHYEQFF. The CDR3 DNA reads TGTGCCAGCAGCTTAGAACCGCACTATGAGCAGTTCTTC.

This clonotype was seen repeatedly, ten times or more. The CDR3 sequence is CSARSGRDTGELFF. The CDR3 region has the DNA TGCAGCGCCCGAAGCGGGAGGGACACCGGGGAGCTGTTTTTT. The V call is TRBV29-1, the J call TRBJ2-2; 10 bases line up with TRBD2. The CDR3 contains 14 residues. The germline CDR1 and CDR2 sequences are SQVTM and ANQGSEA. Germline trimming cut 7 bases from V and 3 bases from J; bases unmatched to any gene: 5.

This clonotype was recorded a few times. CDR3 sequence reads: CASSQVRPPNGYNEQFF. In DNA form, the CDR3 reads TGTGCCAGCAGCCAAGTTAGACCCCCCAACGGGTACAATGAGCAGTTCTTC. The V call is TRBV3-1, the J call TRBJ2-1, with unresolved D. The V gene's germline CDR1 is LGHDT and CDR2 YNNKEL (reference sequence). This CDR3 region has 17 residues. The V and J ends lost 1 base and 4 bases respectively, with 17 bases between them.

This clonotype was detected a few times. The CDR3 spells CASSLGQGRVRETQYF. For the CDR3, the DNA is TGTGCCAGCAGCCTCGGACAGGGGAGAGTTCGGGAGACCCAGTACTTC. V is TRBV5-6 and J is TRBJ2-5, with 9 nucleotides matching TRBD1. The CDR3 totals 16 residues. V trimming: 4 bases; J trimming: 5 bases; junction bases outside the gene matches: 12. Per the germline V gene, CDR1 is SGHDT and CDR2 is YYEEEE. The full variable domain, completed using reference TRBV5-6 and TRBJ2-5, is DAGVTQSPTHLIKTRGQQVTLRCSPKSGHDTVSWYQQALGQGPQFIFQYYEEEERQRGNFPDRFSGHQFPNYSSELNVNALLLGDSALYLCASSLGQGRVRETQYFGPGTRLLVL.